The rows below give T cell receptor beta chains drawn from one sample of a study of control samples from healthy donors and cancer patients. This table comes from immunoSEQ multiplex PCR, and its TCRdb copy is limited to in-frame clones, with some not included. The sample totals roughly 200,000 clones. The sample consisted of blood. The receptor set was obtained from a woman in her 30s in good health. Both conserved end residues are part of each CDR3. A D gene is named only where the DNA matches it firmly.

D | length | V | CDR3
TRBD2 | 16 | TRBV18 | CASSPRWEAGVSEQYF
- | 13 | TRBV27 | CASSLSGAYEAFF
- | 12 | TRBV12-3/TRBV12-4 | CASSFTGNTIYF
TRBD1 | 14 | TRBV7-2 | CASSLVGTGGGYTF
- | 15 | TRBV18 | CASSRSQQDYNEQFF
- | 18 | TRBV28 | CASSLLSLGEDLWGGNTF
- | 16 | TRBV9 | CASSPRGSLAYNEQFF
TRBD1 | 14 | TRBV6-5 | CASSRQGVGQPQHF
TRBD1 | 15 | TRBV3-1/TRBV3-2 | CASSQPGQGAYGYTF
TRBD1 | 14 | TRBV19 | CASMTGAYTGELFF
TRBD1 | 15 | TRBV11-3 | CASSSDRGNGHEQYF
TRBD1 | 14 | TRBV2 | CASSPRQGAPPQHF
TRBD1 | 16 | TRBV4-1 | CASSKDPGTANSPLHF
- | 16 | TRBV6-6 | CASSPLPTGSNSPLHF
- | 13 | TRBV7-3 | CASSLGGETEAFF
- | 17 | TRBV3-1/TRBV3-2 | CASSQFQGPSSGNTIYF
- | 15 | TRBV6-4 | CASSEDSSGANVLTF
TRBD2 | 12 | TRBV7-9 | CASSLLGGAQYF
TRBD1 | 16 | TRBV28 | CASSLSAGGVNTEAFF
- | 15 | TRBV15 | CATSRVRGDNTEAFF
TRBD1 | 11 | TRBV6-2/TRBV6-3 | CASSPGGKLFF
- | 13 | TRBV21-1 | CASSNAVNSPLHF
TRBD1 | 17 | TRBV19 | CASRPKGTGGINSPLHF
TRBD1 | 14 | TRBV7-2 | CASSLGYRGAEQYF
TRBD1 | 15 | TRBV19 | CASIQGGRSNQPQHF
- | 15 | TRBV7-2 | CASSPPRGNTGELFF
TRBD1 | 15 | TRBV6-6 | CATYRTGETNYGYTF